Presented here are 8 T cell receptor beta chains from one specimen sequenced in a study of beta chain features in type 1 diabetes. The antigens these receptors bind are not known. Investigators reverse transcribed all isolated RNA, so they sequenced expressed TCRB transcripts. Produced via immunoSEQ multiplex PCR; TCRdb's table is partial and in-frame only. The sample consists of 160,000 or so clones, 9% to 10% of them appearing once. Study-level findings and limits: Patients with Type 1 diabetes showed moderately but significantly shorter TCRB CDR3s in all four CD4+ subsets.

Sequenced sample: central memory CD4+ T cells from blood. All receptors come from a woman aged 30 to 39 with type 1 diabetes.

This clone showed up just a few times. The CDR3 is CASSWGPGLSNTGELFF. DNA for the CDR3: TGTGCCAGCAGCTGGGGGCCGGGTTTATCGAACACCGGGGAGCTGTTTTTT. V is TRBV5-8 and J is TRBJ2-2, with D tentatively TRBD1 (6 bases). There are 17 residues in the CDR3. Germline CDR1 SGHTS, CDR2 YDEGEE. The V end was cut by 3 bases, the J end by 0 bases, with 15 bases between.

The V and J genes are TRBV4-1 and TRBJ1-5, with TRBD1 matching over 10 bases. CDR1 MGHRA and CDR2 YSYEKL come from the germline V gene. With V trimmed by 0 bases and J by 1 base, 9 bases remained unmatched. This CDR3 has 19 amino acids. CDR3 loop: CASSQEISGDRGSNQPQHF. CDR3 in DNA: TGCGCCAGCAGCCAAGAAATTTCCGGGGACAGGGGAAGCAATCAGCCCCAGCATTTT.

This clone was seen a few times. This chain links TRBV10-3 with TRBJ1-5; D is possibly TRBD1 (5 bases). CDR3 length equals 14 residues. CDR1 and CDR2 (germline): ENHRY, SYGVKD. Trimming removed 4 bases from V and 4 bases from J, with 11 bases in between. In DNA form, the CDR3 reads TGTGCCATCAGTGGGGACTTCGCGAATCAGCCCCAGCATTTT. This gives the protein CAISGDFANQPQHF.

This clone was found many times. The V gene is TRBV7-9, the J gene TRBJ2-7, with D perhaps TRBD1 (6 bases). Trimming shortened V by 1 base and J by 5 bases, and 15 bases separated the two germline ends. The CDR3 loop spans 15 amino acids. CDR1 and CDR2 (germline): SEHNR, FQNEAQ (reference sequence). The CDR3 protein is CASSLGGTPTHEQYF. The CDR3 nucleotides are TGTGCCAGCAGCTTAGGAGGGACACCTACCCACGAGCAGTACTTC.

This clone was seen only a few times. The chain recombines TRBV5-5 with TRBJ2-1; D unclear. Germline CDR1 is SGHKS and CDR2 is YYEKEE (reference sequence). The germline V and J ends were trimmed by 1 base and 6 bases, with 8 bases remaining between them. This CDR3 comprises 13 residues. CDR3 DNA: TGTGCCAGCAGCTTGACAACAAGCAATGAGCAGTTCTTC. Protein: CASSLTTSNEQFF.

This sequence joins TRBV13 and TRBJ1-2; the match to TRBD1 covers 8 bases. Trimming removed 4 bases from V and 4 bases from J; junction bases left unmatched: 5. Germline V lookup: CDR1 PRHDT, CDR2 FYEKMQ (reference sequence). This CDR3 is built from 14 residues. For the CDR3, the DNA is TGTGCCAGCAGCTCCTGGACAGGGAGCTATGGCTACACCTTC. Protein product: CASSSWTGSYGYTF.

The sample holds a few counts of this clone. CDR3: CAWSTSGSLQETQYF. CDR3 bases: TGTGCCTGGAGTACTAGCGGGAGCCTCCAAGAGACCCAGTACTTC. The J gene is TRBJ2-5, the V gene TRBV30; 11 nucleotides match TRBD2. CDR1 is GTSNPN, CDR2 SVGIG, per germline (reference sequence). V was pared by 2 bases and J by 1 base, with 3 bases of the junction left unmatched. This CDR3 is 15 amino acids long. Drawing the rest from reference TRBV30 and TRBJ2-5, the complete variable domain is SQTIHQWPATLVQPVGSPLSLECTVEGTSNPNLYWYRQAAGRGLQLLFYSVGIGQISSEVPQNLSASRPQDRQFILSSKKLLLSDSGFYLCAWSTSGSLQETQYFGPGTRLLVL.

This chain joins TRBV5-1 and TRBJ2-1; TRBD2 matches 9 bases. The CDR3 length is 13 residues. The J segment lost 3 bases and the V segment lost 6 bases, leaving 1 base of the junction unmatched. Germline values: CDR1 SGHRS, CDR2 YFSETQ. The CDR3 nucleotides are TGCGCCAGCATGACTAGCGGCTACAATGAGCAGTTCTTC. Amino acid sequence: CASMTSGYNEQFF.